A selection of T cell receptor beta chains follows, all from one sample in a study of cytomegalovirus exposure and HLA in healthy donors. The assay was immunoSEQ multiplex PCR, and TCRdb's table has in-frame clones only and misses some. Of around 200,000 clones in the sample, around four fifths are singletons; the top ten hold roughly 2.5%. Sequenced: PBMCs. These receptors were obtained from a woman in her sixties or seventies in good health and CMV-seropositive. The CDR3 runs from the conserved cysteine through the conserved F or W. Each record gives: D gene, V gene, J gene, clone size, CDR3 protein, CDR3 DNA. A D gene is named only where the DNA matches it firmly. Rows give clone size only sometimes, using once, few, many, or a class for an expanded clone.

>.|TRBV7-6|TRBJ2-5|.
CASSLLRGGETQYF
TGTGCCAGCAGCTTATTGCGGGGCGGGGAGACCCAGTACTTC
>.|TRBV2|TRBJ1-6|.
CASSYSGVRTYNSPLHF
TGTGCCAGCAGTTATTCCGGGGTTAGAACCTATAATTCACCCCTCCACTTT
>TRBD1|TRBV9|TRBJ1-3|.
CASSIQDRGLGNTIYF
TGTGCCAGCAGCATCCAAGACAGGGGGCTAGGAAACACCATATATTTT
>.|TRBV5-1|TRBJ2-1|.
CASSLVLGSSYNEQFF
TGCGCCAGCAGCTTGGTTCTGGGGAGCTCCTACAATGAGCAGTTCTTC
>.|TRBV7-9|TRBJ1-5|.
CASSLGQNNQPQHF
TGTGCCAGCAGCTTAGGGCAGAACAATCAGCCCCAGCATTTT
>TRBD2|TRBV6-1|TRBJ2-1|.
CASSEILAGYNEQFF
TGTGCCAGCAGTGAAATCCTAGCGGGGTACAATGAGCAGTTCTTC
>TRBD1|TRBV30|TRBJ2-3|.
CAWRGMGTGRTDTQYF
TGTGCCTGGAGGGGGATGGGGACAGGGAGGACAGATACGCAGTATTTT
>TRBD1|TRBV5-1|TRBJ2-2|.
CASSLRTGVNTGELFF
TGCGCCAGCAGCTTAAGGACAGGGGTGAACACCGGGGAGCTGTTTTTT
>TRBD1|TRBV5-6|TRBJ1-4|few
CASGTDRGNEKLFF
TGTGCCAGCGGTACCGACAGGGGTAATGAAAAACTGTTTTTT
>.|TRBV28|TRBJ1-1|.
CAGRSRGKPEAFF
TGTGCCGGCCGAAGCCGGGGTAAGCCTGAAGCTTTCTTT
>.|TRBV6-1|TRBJ1-1|.
CASSESPGMNTEAFF
TGTGCCAGCAGTGAATCCCCGGGTATGAACACTGAAGCTTTCTTT
>TRBD2|TRBV2|TRBJ2-7|.
CASSAMGGNSYEQYF
TGTGCCAGCAGTGCAATGGGGGGGAATTCCTACGAGCAGTACTTC
>.|TRBV6-6|TRBJ1-6|.
CASRRLNSPLHF
TGTGCCAGCCGGAGGCTGAATTCACCCCTCCACTTT
>.|TRBV28|TRBJ2-7|.
CASRPGQTYEQYF
TGTGCCAGCAGGCCCGGACAGACCTACGAGCAGTACTTC
>TRBD1|TRBV18|TRBJ1-5|few
CASSPPGQGNQPQHF
TGTGCCAGCTCACCGCCGGGACAGGGCAATCAGCCCCAGCATTTT
>.|TRBV11-1|TRBJ2-3|.
CASSSRGQSTDTQYF
TGTGCCAGCAGCTCCCGTGGACAGAGCACAGATACGCAGTATTTT
>TRBD1|TRBV18|TRBJ1-2|.
CASSPQKQGAYGYTF
TGTGCCAGCTCACCACAAAAACAGGGGGCTTATGGCTACACCTTC
>TRBD1|TRBV5-8|TRBJ1-2|few
CASSPRDRGRDGYTF
TGTGCCAGCAGCCCCCGGGACAGGGGGAGGGATGGCTACACCTTC
>.|TRBV7-5|TRBJ2-7|.
CVRSLGGRSHSYEQYF
TGTGTCAGAAGCTTAGGAGGGCGGTCCCACTCCTACGAGCAGTACTTC
>TRBD2|TRBV10-1|TRBJ2-3|.
CASSGQREATDTQYF
TGCGCCAGCAGTGGTCAGCGGGAGGCTACAGATACGCAGTATTTT
>.|TRBV27|TRBJ2-1|.
CASKSTVSSYNEQFF
TGTGCCAGCAAGTCGACAGTTAGCTCCTACAATGAGCAGTTCTTC
>TRBD1|TRBV11-3|TRBJ2-1|.
CASSLDHAGTGASNEQFF
TGTGCCAGCAGCTTAGATCATGCAGGGACAGGGGCTAGCAATGAGCAGTTCTTC
>.|TRBV5-1|TRBJ2-2|once
CASNRVPNTGELFF
TGCGCCAGCAATAGAGTACCGAACACCGGGGAGCTGTTTTTT
>TRBD2|TRBV11-2|TRBJ2-7|.
CASSSKLAGGTYEQYF
TGTGCCAGCAGCTCAAAACTAGCGGGAGGAACCTACGAGCAGTACTTC
>.|TRBV7-8|TRBJ2-3|.
CASSSRQPDTQYF
TGTGCCAGCAGCTCCCGACAGCCAGATACGCAGTATTTT
>TRBD1|TRBV5-1|TRBJ2-1|.
CASSLGTGAGNEQFF
TGCGCCAGCAGCTTGGGGACAGGGGCTGGAAATGAGCAGTTCTTC
>.|TRBV7-9|TRBJ1-1|.
CSSSFADSHTEAFF
TGTTCCAGCAGCTTCGCTGACAGTCATACTGAAGCTTTCTTT
>.|TRBV7-2|TRBJ1-2|.
CASSLSRAGYTF
TGTGCCAGCAGCCTATCGAGGGCTGGCTACACCTTC
>TRBD1|TRBV28|TRBJ1-5|.
CASSIPTGQPQHF
TGTGCCAGCAGTATCCCGACAGGGCAGCCCCAGCATTTT
>.|TRBV30|TRBJ1-2|.
CAWIEPNYGYTF
TGTGCCTGGATAGAGCCGAACTATGGCTACACCTTC
>TRBD1|TRBV29-1|TRBJ1-2|.
CSVEGSGGGGYTF
TGCAGCGTTGAAGGGTCAGGGGGCGGTGGCTACACCTTC
>TRBD1|TRBV7-2|TRBJ1-2|.
CASSQTGPLRSGYTF
TGTGCCAGCAGCCAGACAGGGCCCTTGCGCTCCGGCTACACCTTC
>.|TRBV2|TRBJ2-5|.
CASSDRGGETQYF
TGTGCCAGCAGTGACAGAGGAGGAGAGACCCAGTACTTC
>.|TRBV5-1|TRBJ2-6|.
CASSLDGLLGSGANVLTF
TGCGCCAGCAGCTTGGACGGCTTACTAGGATCTGGGGCCAACGTCCTGACTTTC
>.|TRBV10-3|TRBJ2-7|.
CAISGRGQGAYEQYF
TGTGCCATCAGTGGCCGGGGGCAGGGGGCCTACGAGCAGTACTTC
>TRBD2|TRBV29-1|TRBJ2-5|.
CSAGRGRAGETQYF
TGCAGCGCCGGCCGCGGGAGGGCCGGAGAGACCCAGTACTTC
>TRBD2|TRBV7-9|TRBJ2-1|.
CATSGLAGGEGEQFF
TGTGCCACCTCGGGACTAGCGGGAGGAGAGGGTGAGCAGTTCTTC
>.|TRBV5-1|TRBJ1-4|.
CASSLRGSEATNEKLFF
TGCGCCAGCAGCTTGCGGGGGAGCGAAGCAACTAATGAAAAACTGTTTTTT
>TRBD1|TRBV7-9|TRBJ2-3|.
CASSPRGPDTQYF
TGTGCCAGCAGCCCTAGGGGGCCAGATACGCAGTATTTT
>.|TRBV28|TRBJ2-7|.
CASSRLGSESHEQYF
TGTGCCAGCAGTAGGTTAGGGAGCGAGTCCCACGAGCAGTACTTC
>TRBD2|TRBV18|TRBJ2-2|.
CASSPPSGRGGSGELFF
TGTGCCAGCTCACCGCCTAGCGGGAGGGGAGGATCCGGGGAGCTGTTTTTT